The 24 T cell receptor beta chains given below trace back to one sample, sequenced in a study of post-analysis software for immune sequencing data (dated by TCRdb to the mid-2010s). Results and caveats for the whole study, not just this receptor: Several TRBV segments, including TRBV5-6, TRBV5-1 and TRBV20-1, were significantly more frequent in patients than controls.

The library was generated by PCR. Sequenced using an Illumina HiSeq 2500. To reduce PCR and sequencing biases, unique molecular identifiers were incorporated into the TCR beta cDNA libraries. The raw public data were reprocessed by TCRdb itself: fastp quality trimming at Q25, MiXCR clonotype calling, in-frame beta chains only. CDR3 protein duplicates are merged, each entry listing the most common genes and DNA. Across this sample there are more than 350,000 distinct CDR3 sequences, with approximately 38% seen only once. Jointly, the top ten make up 6.5% to 8% of the sample. No antigen is known for these receptors. Sequencing input: blood. These receptors were collected from a girl aged 2 to 10 with multiple sclerosis.

The V gene is TRBV12-3 or TRBV12-4, the J gene TRBJ2-5; D unclear. Trimming removed 3 bases at V and 4 bases at J, with 12 bases between. This CDR3 has 14 amino acids. The CDR3 DNA reads TGTGCCAGCAGTTTCTGGTCGGGTCTAGAGACCCAGTACTTC. As protein: CASSFWSGLETQYF.

The table lists this clonotype with a few counts. The CDR3 DNA is TGTGCCAGCAGTTGGGCAGGGGGAGTGACAGATACGCAGTATTTT. Residues: CASSWAGGVTDTQYF. J is TRBJ2-3 and V is TRBV12-3 or TRBV12-4; 7 nucleotides align to TRBD1. J lost 3 bases, V lost 4 bases, and 7 bases had no gene match. This CDR3 is 15 amino acids long.

The rearrangement uses TRBV15 and TRBJ2-3; a possible D gene is TRBD2 (5 bases). The CDR3 has 15 residues. The germline V gene has CDR1 LNHNV and CDR2 YYDKDF (reference sequence). V lost 1 base, J lost 3 bases, and 11 bases lay in between. The CDR3 protein is CATSRGTSLTDTQYF. Written as DNA, the CDR3 is TGTGCCACCAGCAGAGGAACTAGTTTAACAGATACGCAGTATTTT.

The chain uses TRBV4-3 and TRBJ2-3, with 9 bases that match TRBD1. Germline lookup yields CDR1 LGHNA and CDR2 YSLEER. The CDR3 has 16 amino acids. V gave up 4 bases and J gave up 6 bases; unmatched junction bases: 11. The CDR3 sequence is CASSPFDRGKGDTQYF. The CDR3 DNA follows: TGCGCCAGCAGCCCCTTTGACAGGGGGAAGGGTGATACGCAGTATTTT.

The genes are TRBV21-1 and TRBJ2-7; TRBD1 was called by the table and not checked on the DNA. TRBV21-1 is given as a pseudogene. This CDR3 spans 13 amino acids. CDR3 amino acids: CASDRDSTYEQYF. CDR3 DNA: TGTGCCAGCGACCGGGACAGCACCTACGAGCAGTACTTC.

CDR3 protein: CASSARLAGASTDTQYF. In DNA, the CDR3 is TGTGCCAGCAGCGCTAGACTAGCGGGGGCTAGCACAGATACGCAGTATTTT. This chain links TRBV2 with TRBJ2-3, with 12 bases that match TRBD2. Unmatched junction bases numbered 7, after V lost 6 bases and J lost 0 bases. Germline CDR1 and CDR2: SNHLY and FYNNEI. CDR3 size: 17 residues.

The rearrangement uses TRBV9 and TRBJ2-5; the match to TRBD2 covers 7 bases. Germline values: CDR1 SGDLS, CDR2 YYNGEE. The CDR3 spans 18 residues. Losses at the gene ends were 7 bases for V and 5 bases for J; bases not matched to a gene: 23. CDR3 residues: CASAEGTIASFSVETQYF. CDR3 nucleotide sequence: TGTGCCAGCGCGGAAGGGACTATAGCCTCCTTTTCGGTGGAGACCCAGTACTTC.

This chain links TRBV15 with TRBJ2-5; 7 bases line up with TRBD2. The DNA matches TRBJ2-7 better at its end, which makes the J call doubtful. This CDR3 comprises 15 residues. Germline-derived CDR1 and CDR2 are LNHNV and YYDKDF (reference sequence). The CDR3 is CATSREGGEAYEQYF. As DNA, the CDR3 is TGTGCCACCAGCAGAGAGGGGGGGGAAGCTTACGAGCAGTACTTC.

This clonotype was picked up a small number of times. J is TRBJ2-5 and V is TRBV20-1; D gene uncertain. The J call may be incorrect, as the DNA end agrees better with TRBJ2-7. CDR3 length: 13 amino acids. The germline V gene has CDR1 DFQATT and CDR2 SNEGSKA (reference sequence). The CDR3 nucleotides read TGCAGTGCTAGTTCGGTGTGCCGTTGCGAGCAGTACTTC. This encodes CSASSVCRCEQYF.

This chain links TRBV12-3 or TRBV12-4 with TRBJ2-3, with 7 positions matching TRBD1. The trim removed 2 bases at V and 6 bases at J, leaving 5 bases unmatched. The CDR3 is 14 residues long. The CDR3 region has the DNA TGTGCCAGCAGTTTACAACAGGGGTACGATACGCAGTATTTT. Protein: CASSLQQGYDTQYF.

This clonotype turned up a few times. CDR3 protein: CASRERAGDSSYEQYF. The CDR3 DNA sequence: TGTGCCAGCAGAGAGAGAGCGGGAGACAGCTCCTACGAGCAGTACTTC. The chain links TRBV12-3 or TRBV12-4 to TRBJ2-7, with 8 nucleotides matching TRBD2. The CDR3 is 16 residues long. V trimming: 6 bases; J trimming: 0 bases; junction bases outside the gene matches: 10.

This clonotype occurred a few times. The V gene is TRBV7-2, the J gene TRBJ2-7, with D perhaps being TRBD1 or TRBD2 (5 bases each). This CDR3 has 17 amino acids. Germline V lookup: CDR1 SGHTA, CDR2 FQGNSA. Trimming pared 5 bases from V and 0 bases from J, leaving 20 bases between. As DNA, the CDR3 is TGTGCCAGCAGCCGGGGCTCCCGGCTAGCAGGCTCCTACGAGCAGTACTTC. It yields the protein CASSRGSRLAGSYEQYF.

This clonotype has just one count. The CDR3 loop is CASSFSPYEQYF. The CDR3 nucleotides read TGTGCCAGCAGCTTTTCTCCCTACGAGCAGTACTTC. This chain joins TRBV7-6 and TRBJ2-7; no reliable D call. V lost 3 bases, J lost 2 bases, and 5 bases lay in between. This CDR3 has 12 residues. Germline values: CDR1 SGHVS, CDR2 FNYEAQ.

The genes are TRBV27 and TRBJ2-5, with a weak D call TRBD2 (5 bases). Trimming took off 3 bases at V and 4 bases at J, with 18 bases between the two ends. CDR3 size: 16 residues. Germline CDR1 is MNHEY and CDR2 is SMNVEV (reference sequence). CDR3 nucleotides: TGTGCCAGCAGTTTTGGTTGCGCGGGTGATGGAGAGACCCAGTACTTC. Its translation: CASSFGCAGDGETQYF.

The rearrangement links TRBV4-3 to TRBJ1-2; TRBD1 matches 7 bases. The V and J ends lost 6 bases and 3 bases, in that order; junction bases with no gene match: 16. CDR3 size: 17 residues. Germline CDR1 reads LGHNA; CDR2 reads YSLEER. The chain's CDR3 is CASSPSRQGVSDYGYTF. In DNA, the CDR3 is TGCGCCAGCAGTCCATCCCGACAGGGAGTATCGGACTATGGCTACACCTTC.

The chain recombines TRBV27 with TRBJ2-5; perhaps TRBD1 as D (6 bases). The ends were cut back, 6 bases at V and 6 bases at J, with 20 bases in the middle. Germline V gene lookup returns CDR1 MNHEY and CDR2 SMNVEV (reference sequence). The CDR3 contains 15 residues. The CDR3 DNA follows: TGTGCCAGCAGCTTCACCGGGACAAAGGCGAAGACCCAGTACTTC. This codes for CASSFTGTKAKTQYF.

This clonotype showed up just a few times. V is TRBV2 and J is TRBJ2-4; the D gene could be TRBD1 or TRBD2 (5 bases each). Trimming cost V 0 bases and J 1 base, with 10 bases left between them. The CDR3 is 16 amino acids. In germline, CDR1 is SNHLY, CDR2 FYNNEI. CDR3 loop: CASSEAWGYAKNIQYF. CDR3 sequence (DNA): TGTGCCAGCAGTGAAGCTTGGGGGTACGCCAAAAACATTCAGTACTTC.

The chain employs TRBV15 and TRBJ2-2; D is undetermined. Deletions cut 2 bases from V and 11 bases from J, with 15 bases between. Germline loops: CDR1 LNHNV, CDR2 YYDKDF (reference sequence). The CDR3 is 14 amino acids. The CDR3, as DNA: TGTGCCACCAGCAGAAATTTAGATTCAAGAGAGCTGTTTTTT. Its protein product is CATSRNLDSRELFF.

The rearrangement joins TRBV5-1 to TRBJ1-6; 8 bases map to TRBD1. V shed 4 bases, J shed 10 bases, and the junction held 13 bases outside the gene matches. The CDR3 length is 16 residues. Germline CDR1 is SGHRS and CDR2 is YFSETQ. The CDR3 DNA is TGCGCCAGCAGCCCTCGGCAAGCAGGGACAGGATCACCCCTCCACTTT. Its protein is CASSPRQAGTGSPLHF. Complete variable domain (other parts from reference TRBV5-1 and TRBJ1-6): KAGVTQTPRYLIKTRGQQVTLSCSPISGHRSVSWYQQTPGQGLQFLFEYFSETQRNKGNFPGRFSGRQFSNSRSEMNVSTLELGDSALYLCASSPRQAGTGSPLHFGNGTRLTVT.

The chain couples TRBV12-3 or TRBV12-4 to TRBJ2-2; D remains ambiguous. V was pared by 5 bases and J by 0 bases, with 13 bases between. The CDR3 contains 16 residues. The CDR3 loop is CASSQTAGSNTGELFF. CDR3 sequence (DNA): TGTGCCAGCAGTCAGACGGCCGGGTCGAACACCGGGGAGCTGTTTTTT.

This clonotype has at least ten counts. V is TRBV6-5 and J is TRBJ2-5; TRBD2 is a possible D gene (6 bases). Between the trimmed V and J ends, which lost 3 bases and 2 bases, there was a span of 22 bases. From germline, CDR1 is MNHEY and CDR2 SVGAGI. CDR3 length equals 18 residues. CDR3 loop: CASSYRTTSGPTQETQYF. The CDR3 DNA reads TGTGCCAGCAGTTATAGGACTACCTCGGGCCCGACACAAGAGACCCAGTACTTC.

This clonotype has just a few counts. This chain links TRBV28 with TRBJ1-5, with unresolved D. The V end was cut by 2 bases, the J end by 2 bases, with 13 bases between. Germline CDR1 and CDR2: MDHEN and SYDVKM. CDR3 length equals 16 residues. CDR3 bases: TGTGCCAGCAGTTTAACGAAAGGGTCTCGCAATCAGCCCCAGCATTTT. Translating gives CASSLTKGSRNQPQHF.

This clonotype was detected only a few times. The CDR3, as DNA: TGTGCCATCAGTGACGGGGAACGGCCCGAGCGCGGGGAACTGTTTTTT. Translated, it gives CAISDGERPERGELFF. The chain couples TRBV10-3 to TRBJ1-4, with no clear D. CDR3 length equals 16 residues. V was shortened by 3 bases and J by 12 bases, with 23 bases between the two germline ends. Germline V gives CDR1 ENHRY, CDR2 SYGVKD.

This clonotype has only a few counts. The genes are TRBV5-1 and TRBJ2-1, with 9 positions matching TRBD1. Germline lookup yields CDR1 SGHRS and CDR2 YFSETQ. This CDR3 region has 16 residues. Germline trimming cut 4 bases from V and 6 bases from J; bases unmatched to any gene: 11. The CDR3 coding sequence is TGCGCCAGCAGCCAAACCCCGGGACAGGGTGTCAATGAGCAGTTCTTC. It yields the protein CASSQTPGQGVNEQFF.